Described below is a single T cell receptor (beta chain) sequence and its context. The CDR3 length is 15 residues. The V end lost 7 bases, the J end lost 1 base, and 16 bases lay between the germline ends. The germline gives CDR1 SNHLY, CDR2 FYNNEI. This entry belongs to a study of blood T cell repertoires in COVID-19. On the study more broadly: From the United States, Italy and Spain came samples of acute and convalescent COVID-19. The cDNA or gDNA used as material had been derived from T cells, B-cell-depleted T cells, or PBMCs.

Original processing notes: Reference gene primer amplification in the assay estimated nucleated cell counts. The data were produced by immunoSEQ multiplex PCR, yet TCRdb's version contains in-frame clones alone and is incomplete. V, J and clone size are taken as reported in that table, and D and trimming were inferred from the DNA itself. The repertoire holds more than 90,000 clones, with around 90% as singletons. The chain combines TRBV2 with TRBJ2-5; a possible D gene is TRBD2 (5 bases). The sequenced sample consisted of peripheral blood. This clonotype was obtained from a man over 45 with acute or convalescent COVID-19. This CDR3 is CASKLERAPQETQYF. The DNA of the CDR3 is TGTGCCAGCAAACTCGAGAGGGCCCCCCAAGAGACCCAGTACTTC.